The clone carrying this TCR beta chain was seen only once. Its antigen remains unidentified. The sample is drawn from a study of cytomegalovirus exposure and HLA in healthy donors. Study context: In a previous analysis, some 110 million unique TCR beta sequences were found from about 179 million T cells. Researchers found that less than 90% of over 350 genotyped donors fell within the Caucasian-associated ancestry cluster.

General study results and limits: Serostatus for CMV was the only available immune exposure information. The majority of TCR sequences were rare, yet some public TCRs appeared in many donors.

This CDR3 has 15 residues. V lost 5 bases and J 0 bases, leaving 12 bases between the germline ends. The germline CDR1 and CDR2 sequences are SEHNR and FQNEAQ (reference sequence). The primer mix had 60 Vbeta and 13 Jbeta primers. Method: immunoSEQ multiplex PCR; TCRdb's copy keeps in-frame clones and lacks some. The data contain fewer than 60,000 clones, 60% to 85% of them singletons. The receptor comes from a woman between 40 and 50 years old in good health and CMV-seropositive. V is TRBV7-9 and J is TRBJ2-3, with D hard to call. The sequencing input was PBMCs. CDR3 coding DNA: TGTGCCAGCAGCCGTGCTATGATGAGCACAGATACGCAGTATTTT. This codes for CASSRAMMSTDTQYF.